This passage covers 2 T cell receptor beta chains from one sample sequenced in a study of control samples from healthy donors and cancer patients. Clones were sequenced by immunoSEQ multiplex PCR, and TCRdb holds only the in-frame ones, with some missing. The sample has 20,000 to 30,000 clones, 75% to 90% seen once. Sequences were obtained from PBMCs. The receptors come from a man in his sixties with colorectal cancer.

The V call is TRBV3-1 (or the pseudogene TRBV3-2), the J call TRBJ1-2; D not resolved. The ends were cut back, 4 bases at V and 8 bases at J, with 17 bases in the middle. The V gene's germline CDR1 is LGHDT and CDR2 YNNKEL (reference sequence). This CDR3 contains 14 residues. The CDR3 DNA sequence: TGTGCCAGCAGCCCCCGGCTATCCGAACGAGGCTACACCTTC. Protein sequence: CASSPRLSERGYTF.

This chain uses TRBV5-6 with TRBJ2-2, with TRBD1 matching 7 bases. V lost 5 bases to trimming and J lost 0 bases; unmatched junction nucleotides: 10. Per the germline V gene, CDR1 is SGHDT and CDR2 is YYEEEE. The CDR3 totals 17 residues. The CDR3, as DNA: TGTGCCAGCAGAGCATGCGGGCAGGGGGCGAACACCGGGGAGCTGTTTTTT. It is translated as CASRACGQGANTGELFF.